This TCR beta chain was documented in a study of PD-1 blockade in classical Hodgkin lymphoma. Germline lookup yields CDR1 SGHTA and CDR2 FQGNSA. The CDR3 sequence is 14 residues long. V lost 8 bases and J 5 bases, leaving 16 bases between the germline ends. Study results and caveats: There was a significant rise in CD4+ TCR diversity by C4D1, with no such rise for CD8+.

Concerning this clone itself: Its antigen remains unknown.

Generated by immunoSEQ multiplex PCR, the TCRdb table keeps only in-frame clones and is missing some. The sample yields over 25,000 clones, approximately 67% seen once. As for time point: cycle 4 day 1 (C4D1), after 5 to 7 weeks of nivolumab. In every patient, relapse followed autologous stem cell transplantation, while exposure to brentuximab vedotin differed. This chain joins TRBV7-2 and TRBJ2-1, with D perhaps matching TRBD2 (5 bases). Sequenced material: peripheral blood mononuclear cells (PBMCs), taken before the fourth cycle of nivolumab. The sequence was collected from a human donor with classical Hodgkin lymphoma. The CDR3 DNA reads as TGTGCCAGCTGCCCGATAGAGGGAAACAATGAGCAGTTCTTC. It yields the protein CASCPIEGNNEQFF.